The following is a T cell receptor beta chain sequence with its context. Its antigen is as yet unknown. This entry belongs to a study of cytomegalovirus exposure and HLA in healthy donors. Study-level results: The authors listed roughly 150 TCR beta chains as cytomegalovirus-associated.

The method was immunoSEQ multiplex PCR; TCRdb's version includes in-frame clones alone and lacks a portion of them. The table shows 100,000 to 120,000 clones, with approximately 85% occurring only once. The CDR3 sequence is 17 residues long. With 6 bases clipped from V and 3 bases from J, the junction kept 13 bases outside the gene matches. Germline CDR1 is SEHNR and CDR2 is FQNEAQ (reference sequence). The sequenced sample was PBMCs. This TCR was sampled from a woman between 18 and 29 years old in good health and CMV-seronegative. The chain recombines TRBV7-9 with TRBJ2-2; 7 positions agree with TRBD1. The CDR3 sequence is CASRPGQSVGDTGELFF. CDR3 in DNA: TGTGCCAGCAGACCGGGACAGTCGGTGGGGGACACCGGGGAGCTGTTTTTT.